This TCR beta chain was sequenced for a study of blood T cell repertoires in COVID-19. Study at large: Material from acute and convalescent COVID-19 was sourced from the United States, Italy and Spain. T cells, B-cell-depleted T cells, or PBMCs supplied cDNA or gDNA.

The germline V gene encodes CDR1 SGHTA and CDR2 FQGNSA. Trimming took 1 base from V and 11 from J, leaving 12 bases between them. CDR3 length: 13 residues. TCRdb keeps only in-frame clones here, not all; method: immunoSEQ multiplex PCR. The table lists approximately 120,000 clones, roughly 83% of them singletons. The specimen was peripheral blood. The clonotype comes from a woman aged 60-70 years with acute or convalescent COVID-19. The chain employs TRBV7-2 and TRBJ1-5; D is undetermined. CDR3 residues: CASSLGSGGSQHF. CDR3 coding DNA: TGTGCCAGCAGCTTAGGCTCGGGAGGTTCCCAGCATTTT.